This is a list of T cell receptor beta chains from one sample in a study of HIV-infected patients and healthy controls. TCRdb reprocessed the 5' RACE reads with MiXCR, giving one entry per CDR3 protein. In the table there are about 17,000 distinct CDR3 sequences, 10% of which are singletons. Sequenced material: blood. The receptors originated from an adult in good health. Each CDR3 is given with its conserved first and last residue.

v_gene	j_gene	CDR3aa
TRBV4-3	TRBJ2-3	CASSQVTPDTQYF
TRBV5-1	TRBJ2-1	CASSTGGPGNEQFF
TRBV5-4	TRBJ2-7	CASSFMQYEQYF
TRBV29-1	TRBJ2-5	CSVRPDFKETQYF
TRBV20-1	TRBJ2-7	CSARVSGRYEQYF
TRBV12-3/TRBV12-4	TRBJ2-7	CASSLDTPYEQYF
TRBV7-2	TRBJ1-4	CASSGDSGEKLFF
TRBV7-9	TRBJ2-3	CASSSGRGFADTQYF
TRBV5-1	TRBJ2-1	CASSSPYGGPYNEQFF
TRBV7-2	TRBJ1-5	CASTPGGTEGQPQHF
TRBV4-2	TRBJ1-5	CASSPQGGGSNQPQHF
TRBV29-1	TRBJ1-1	CSVEEDLRTEAFF
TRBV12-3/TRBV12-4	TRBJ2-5	CASSSGREETQYF
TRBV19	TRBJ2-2	CASSIDSVAGELFF
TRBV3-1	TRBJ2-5	CASSQDSAQETQYF
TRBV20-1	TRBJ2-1	CSARTRGLNEQFF
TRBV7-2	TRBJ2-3	CASSLVQGGTDTQYF
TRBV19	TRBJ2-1	CASSIGLAGTYNEQFF
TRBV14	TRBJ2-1	CASSPSGTAYNEQFF
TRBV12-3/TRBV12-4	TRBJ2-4	CASTEGTSGRAKNIQYF
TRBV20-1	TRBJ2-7	CSARETSLSYEQYF
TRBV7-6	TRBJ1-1	CASSLAAIGTEAFF
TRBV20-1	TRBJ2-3	CMSGSTDTQYF
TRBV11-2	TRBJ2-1	CASSLGTSAYNEQFF
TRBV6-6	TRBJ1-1	CASSYGTPPEAFF
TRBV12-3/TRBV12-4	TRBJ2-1	CASSLQRESEQFF
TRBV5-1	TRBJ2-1	CASSLGSGNEQFF
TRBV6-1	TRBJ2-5	CASSTNRALRGETQYF
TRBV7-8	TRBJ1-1	CASSLAQENTEAFF
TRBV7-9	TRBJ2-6	CASSLEGALNSGANVLTF
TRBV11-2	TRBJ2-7	CASSAGGYEQYF
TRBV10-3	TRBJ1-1	CAISDSTDMNTEAFF
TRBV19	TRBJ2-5	CASSREHSETQYF
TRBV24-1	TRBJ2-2	CATSDGTSGELFF
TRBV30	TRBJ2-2	CAWSVRTGYTGELFF
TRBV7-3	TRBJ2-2	CASSSSGGPNTGELFF
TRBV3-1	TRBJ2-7	CASSRLGGYSYEQYF
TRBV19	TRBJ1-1	CASSIWQEPQNTEAFF
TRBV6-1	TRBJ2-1	CASSDGSALAYDLQFF
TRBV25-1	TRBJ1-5	CASSGGEGAYQPQHF
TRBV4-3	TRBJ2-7	CASSQDQHQGYEQYF
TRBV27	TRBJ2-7	CASSLGTGDNEQYF